This record covers a single T cell receptor beta chain. Its antigen is unidentified. The data originate from a study of blood T cells in healthy people across ages. Findings and limits, study-wide: It was held that diversity estimates obtained from one million T cells represented underestimates. Naive T cell percentage strongly correlated with TCR beta diversity.

For the second PCR, which ran for 7 to 11 cycles, a sample-barcoded 5' primer and a J-beta primer mix were used. TCRdb redid the calling of the 5' RACE reads with MiXCR, one entry per CDR3 protein. The table records some 1.7 million distinct CDR3 sequences, about 28% of them present only once. The sample was blood. This sequence was found in a woman aged 30 to 39 in good health.

The CDR3 nucleotides are TGTGCCAGCAGCCCTGGGCTACCCGCCTACAATGAGCAGTTCTTC. Translated: CASSPGLPAYNEQFF. The genes are TRBV7-2 and TRBJ2-1; D unclear. V was clipped by 5 bases and J by 2 bases, with 13 bases between them. Germline V CDR1 and CDR2: SGHTA, FQGNSA. This CDR3 region has 15 residues.